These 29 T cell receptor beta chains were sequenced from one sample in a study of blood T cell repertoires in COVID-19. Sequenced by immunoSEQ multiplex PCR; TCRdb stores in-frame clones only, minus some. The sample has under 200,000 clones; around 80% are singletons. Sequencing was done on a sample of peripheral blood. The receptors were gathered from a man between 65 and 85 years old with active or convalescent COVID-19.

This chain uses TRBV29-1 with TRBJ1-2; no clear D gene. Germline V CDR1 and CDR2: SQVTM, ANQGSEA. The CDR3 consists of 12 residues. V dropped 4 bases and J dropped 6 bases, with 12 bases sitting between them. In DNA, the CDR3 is TGCAGCGTTGCCCCTAGCCCAGATGGCTACACCTTC. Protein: CSVAPSPDGYTF.

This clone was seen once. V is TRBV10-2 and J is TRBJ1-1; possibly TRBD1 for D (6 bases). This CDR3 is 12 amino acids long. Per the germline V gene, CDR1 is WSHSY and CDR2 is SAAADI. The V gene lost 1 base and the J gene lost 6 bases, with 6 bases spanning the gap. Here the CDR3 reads CASSEWGPEAFF. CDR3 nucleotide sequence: TGCGCCAGCAGTGAGTGGGGGCCTGAAGCTTTCTTT.

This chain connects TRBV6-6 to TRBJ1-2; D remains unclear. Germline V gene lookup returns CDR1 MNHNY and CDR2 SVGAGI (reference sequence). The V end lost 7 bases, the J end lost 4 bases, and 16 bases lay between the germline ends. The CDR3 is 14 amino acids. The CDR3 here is CASIPGSVSYGYTF. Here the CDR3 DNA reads TGTGCCAGCATCCCCGGTTCGGTGAGCTATGGCTACACCTTC.

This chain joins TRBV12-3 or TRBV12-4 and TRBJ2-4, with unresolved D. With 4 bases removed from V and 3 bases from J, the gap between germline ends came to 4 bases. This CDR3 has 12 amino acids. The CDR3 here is CASSSDKNIQYF. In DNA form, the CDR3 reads TGTGCCAGCAGTTCAGACAAAAACATTCAGTACTTC.

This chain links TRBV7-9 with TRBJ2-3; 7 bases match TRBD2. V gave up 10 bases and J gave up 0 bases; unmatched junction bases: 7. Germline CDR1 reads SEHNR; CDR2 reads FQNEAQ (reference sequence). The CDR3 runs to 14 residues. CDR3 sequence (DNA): TGTGCCACCCCTGGGGAGGGGAGCACAGATACGCAGTATTTT. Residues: CATPGEGSTDTQYF.

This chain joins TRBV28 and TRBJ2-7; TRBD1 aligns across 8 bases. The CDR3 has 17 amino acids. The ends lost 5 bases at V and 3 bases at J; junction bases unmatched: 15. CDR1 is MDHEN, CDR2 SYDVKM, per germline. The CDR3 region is CASSPQDAGTGSYEQYF. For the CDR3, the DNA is TGTGCCAGCAGTCCGCAAGACGCCGGGACAGGCAGCTACGAGCAGTACTTC.

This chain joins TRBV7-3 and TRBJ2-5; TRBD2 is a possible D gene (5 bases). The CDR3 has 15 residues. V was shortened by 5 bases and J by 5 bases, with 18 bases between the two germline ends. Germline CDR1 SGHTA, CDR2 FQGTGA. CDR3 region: CASSPAAQSAETQYF. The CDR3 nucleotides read TGTGCCAGCAGCCCAGCGGCCCAGTCAGCGGAGACCCAGTACTTC.

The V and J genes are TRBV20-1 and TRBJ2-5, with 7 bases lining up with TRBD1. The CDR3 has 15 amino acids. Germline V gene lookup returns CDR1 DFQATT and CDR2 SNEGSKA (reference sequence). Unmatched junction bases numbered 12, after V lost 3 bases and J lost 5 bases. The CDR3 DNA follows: TGCAGTGCTAGTATCATTAGGGGGCGCGGGGAGACCCAGTACTTC. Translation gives CSASIIRGRGETQYF.

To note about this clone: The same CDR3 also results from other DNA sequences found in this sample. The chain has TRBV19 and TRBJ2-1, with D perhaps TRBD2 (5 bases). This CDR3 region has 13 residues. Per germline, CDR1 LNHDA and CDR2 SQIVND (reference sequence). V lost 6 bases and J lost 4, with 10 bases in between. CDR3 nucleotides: TGTGCCAGTAGAGCGGATAGGTACAATGAGCAGTTCTTC. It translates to CASRADRYNEQFF. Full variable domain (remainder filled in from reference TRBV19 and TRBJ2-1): DGGITQSPKYLFRKEGQNVTLSCEQNLNHDAMYWYRQDPGQGLRLIYYSQIVNDFQKGDIAEGYSVSREKKESFPLTVTSAQKNPTAFYLCASRADRYNEQFFGPGTRLTVL.

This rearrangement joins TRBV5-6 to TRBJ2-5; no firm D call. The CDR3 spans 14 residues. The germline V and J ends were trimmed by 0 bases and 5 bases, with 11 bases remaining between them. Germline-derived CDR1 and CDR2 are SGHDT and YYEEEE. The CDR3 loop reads CASSLAQRGETQYF. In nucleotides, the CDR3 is TGTGCCAGCAGCTTGGCCCAGCGCGGCGAGACCCAGTACTTC. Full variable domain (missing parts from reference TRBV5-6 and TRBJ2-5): DAGVTQSPTHLIKTRGQQVTLRCSPKSGHDTVSWYQQALGQGPQFIFQYYEEEERQRGNFPDRFSGHQFPNYSSELNVNALLLGDSALYLCASSLAQRGETQYFGPGTRLLVL.

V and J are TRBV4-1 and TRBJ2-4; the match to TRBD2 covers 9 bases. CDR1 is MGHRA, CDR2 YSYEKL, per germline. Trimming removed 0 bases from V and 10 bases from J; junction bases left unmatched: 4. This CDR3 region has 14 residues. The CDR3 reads CASSQEGGGGIQYF. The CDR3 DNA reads TGCGCCAGCAGCCAAGAAGGCGGGGGGGGGATTCAGTACTTC.

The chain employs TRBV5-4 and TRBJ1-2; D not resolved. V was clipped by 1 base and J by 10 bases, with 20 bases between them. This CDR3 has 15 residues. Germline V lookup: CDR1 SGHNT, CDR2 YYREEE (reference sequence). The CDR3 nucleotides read TGTGCCAGCAGCTTGAGTATGGGTCAGGATATCGACTACACCTTC. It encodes CASSLSMGQDIDYTF.

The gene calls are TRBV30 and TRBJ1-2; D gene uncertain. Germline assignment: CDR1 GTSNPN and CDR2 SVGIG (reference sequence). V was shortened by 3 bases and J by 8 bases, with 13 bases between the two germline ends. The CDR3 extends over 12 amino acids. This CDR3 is CAWSSSGYGYTF. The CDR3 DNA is TGTGCCTGGAGCAGTAGCGGGTACGGCTACACCTTC.

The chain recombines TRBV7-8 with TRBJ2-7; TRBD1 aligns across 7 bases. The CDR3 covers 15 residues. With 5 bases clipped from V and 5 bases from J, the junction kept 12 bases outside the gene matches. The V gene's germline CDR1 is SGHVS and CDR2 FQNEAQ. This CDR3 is CASSNQPTGFDEQYF. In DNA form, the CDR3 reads TGTGCCAGCAGCAACCAACCGACAGGGTTCGACGAGCAGTACTTC.

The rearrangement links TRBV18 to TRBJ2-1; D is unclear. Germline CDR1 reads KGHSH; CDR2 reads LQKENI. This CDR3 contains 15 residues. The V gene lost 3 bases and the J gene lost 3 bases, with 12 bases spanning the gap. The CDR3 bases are TGTGCCAGCTCACCCGCCTCAAGAGACTACAATGAGCAGTTCTTC. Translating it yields CASSPASRDYNEQFF.

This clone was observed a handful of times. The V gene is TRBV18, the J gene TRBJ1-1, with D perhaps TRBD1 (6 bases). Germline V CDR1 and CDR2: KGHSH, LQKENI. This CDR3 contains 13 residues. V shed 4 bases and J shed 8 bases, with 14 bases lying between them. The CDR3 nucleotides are TGTGCCAGCTCACTGGGGACACGGGACGAAGCTTTCTTT. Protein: CASSLGTRDEAFF.

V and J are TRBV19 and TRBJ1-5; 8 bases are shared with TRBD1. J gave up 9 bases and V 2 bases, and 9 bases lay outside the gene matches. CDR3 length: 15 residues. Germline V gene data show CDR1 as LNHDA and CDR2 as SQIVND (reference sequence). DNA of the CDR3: TGTGCCAGTAGTATACATGGGACAGGCGTTTCGCCCCAGCATTTT. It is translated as CASSIHGTGVSPQHF.

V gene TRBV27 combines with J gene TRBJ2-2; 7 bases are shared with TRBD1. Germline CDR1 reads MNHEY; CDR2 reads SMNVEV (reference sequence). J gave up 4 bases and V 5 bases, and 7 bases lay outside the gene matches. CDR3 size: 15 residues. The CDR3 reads CASSPTGLITGELFF. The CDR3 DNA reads TGTGCCAGCAGTCCGACAGGGCTCATCACCGGGGAGCTGTTTTTT.

The CDR3: CASSLDGGRGKTYEQYF. CDR3 coding DNA: TGTGCCAGCAGCTTAGATGGTGGGCGGGGGAAGACCTACGAGCAGTACTTC. The chain carries TRBV11-2 and TRBJ2-7; 7 bases line up with TRBD2. J gave up 2 bases and V 0 bases, and 10 bases lay outside the gene matches. CDR3 size: 17 residues. Germline V CDR1 and CDR2: SGHAT, FQNNGV.

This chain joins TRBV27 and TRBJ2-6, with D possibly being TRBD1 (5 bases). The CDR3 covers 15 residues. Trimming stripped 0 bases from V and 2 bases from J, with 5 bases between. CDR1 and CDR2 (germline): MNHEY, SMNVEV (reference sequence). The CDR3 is CASSLSGPGANVLTF. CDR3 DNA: TGTGCCAGCAGTTTATCGGGGCCTGGGGCCAACGTCCTGACTTTC.

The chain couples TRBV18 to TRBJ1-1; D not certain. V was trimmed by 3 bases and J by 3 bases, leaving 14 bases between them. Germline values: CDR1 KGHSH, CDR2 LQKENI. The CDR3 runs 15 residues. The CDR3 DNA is TGTGCCAGCTCACCGAATCGGGATTGGGACACTGAAGCTTTCTTT. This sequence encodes CASSPNRDWDTEAFF.

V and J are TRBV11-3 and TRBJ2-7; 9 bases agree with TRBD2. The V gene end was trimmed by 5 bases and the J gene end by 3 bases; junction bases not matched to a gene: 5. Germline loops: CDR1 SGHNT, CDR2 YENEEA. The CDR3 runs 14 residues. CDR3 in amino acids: CASSLSGRSYEQYF. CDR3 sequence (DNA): TGTGCCAGCAGCCTTAGCGGGAGAAGCTACGAGCAGTACTTC.

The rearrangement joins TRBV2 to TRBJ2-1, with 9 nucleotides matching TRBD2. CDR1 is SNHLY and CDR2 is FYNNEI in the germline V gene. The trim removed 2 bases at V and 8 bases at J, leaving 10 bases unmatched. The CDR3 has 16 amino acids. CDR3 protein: CASSEYGGRAGDEQFF. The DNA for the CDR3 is TGTGCCAGCAGTGAATACGGCGGGAGGGCCGGCGATGAGCAGTTCTTC.

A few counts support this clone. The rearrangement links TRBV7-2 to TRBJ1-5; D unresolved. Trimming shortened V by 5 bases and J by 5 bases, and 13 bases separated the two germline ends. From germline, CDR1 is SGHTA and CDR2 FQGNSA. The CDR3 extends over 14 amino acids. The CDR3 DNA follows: TGTGCCAGCAGCCCTGCGGCGCATTATCAGCCCCAGCATTTT. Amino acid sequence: CASSPAAHYQPQHF.

As DNA, the CDR3 is TGTGCCAGCAGCGTTAGCGGGGGGGCCTACAATGAGCAGTTCTTC. Its protein is CASSVSGGAYNEQFF. V is TRBV11-3 and J is TRBJ2-1; TRBD2 aligns across 11 bases. The CDR3 extends over 15 amino acids. Unmatched junction bases numbered 2, after V lost 5 bases and J lost 2 bases. Germline CDR1 is SGHNT and CDR2 is YENEEA.

The CDR3 sequence is CASSESGGSGLEQFF. The CDR3 nucleotides are TGTGCCAGCAGTGAAAGTGGCGGGAGTGGTCTTGAGCAGTTCTTC. The chain combines TRBV6-1 with TRBJ2-1; 7 nucleotides line up with TRBD2. This CDR3 region has 15 residues. The germline V gene has CDR1 MNHNS and CDR2 SASEGT. Germline trimming cut 2 bases from V and 9 bases from J; bases unmatched to any gene: 10.

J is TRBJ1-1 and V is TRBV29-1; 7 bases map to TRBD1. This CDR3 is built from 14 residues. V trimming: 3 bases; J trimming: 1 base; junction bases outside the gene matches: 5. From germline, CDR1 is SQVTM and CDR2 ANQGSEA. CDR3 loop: CSVDFDRANTEAFF. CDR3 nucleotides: TGCAGCGTTGATTTTGACAGGGCGAACACTGAAGCTTTCTTT.

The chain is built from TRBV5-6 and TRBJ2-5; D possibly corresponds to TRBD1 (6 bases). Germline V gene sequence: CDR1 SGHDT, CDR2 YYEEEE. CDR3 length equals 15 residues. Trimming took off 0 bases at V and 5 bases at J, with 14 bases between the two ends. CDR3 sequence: CASSLAIGQGETQYF. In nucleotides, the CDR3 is TGTGCCAGCAGCTTGGCCATAGGGCAGGGGGAGACCCAGTACTTC.

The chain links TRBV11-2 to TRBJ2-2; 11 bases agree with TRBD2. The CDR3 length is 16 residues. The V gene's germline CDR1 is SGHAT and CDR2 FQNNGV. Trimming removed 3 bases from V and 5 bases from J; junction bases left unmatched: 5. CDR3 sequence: CASSFSGTSGTGELFF. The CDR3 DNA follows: TGTGCCAGCAGCTTTTCCGGGACTAGCGGTACCGGGGAGCTGTTTTTT.